This T cell receptor beta chain is drawn from a study of blood T cell repertoires in COVID-19 (dated by TCRdb to 2018 to 2021). Regarding the complete study: Samples from collaborators originated in the United States, Italy and Spain and spanned both the acute and convalescent phases of COVID-19. The samples were drawn from the first 160 participants of the ongoing ImmuneRACE study and from roughly 1,300 subjects provided by 6 global collaborators. The repertoires were made available in a free public database intended to serve as a resource for research on the immune response to SARS-CoV-2. Where available, HLA class I and class II types were taken from metadata supplied by the sample provider and were not determined by assay-based typing. The prospective study material was composed of cDNA or gDNA derived from T cells, B-cell-depleted T cells, or PBMCs. Nearly every sample came with metadata listing a de-identified subject ID, COVID-19 status, age in years and sex. The dataset comprised deeply sampled blood TCRbeta repertoires from subjects exposed to, actively infected with, or recovered from COVID-19.

V sheds 5 bases and J sheds 4 bases, leaving 6 bases between their ends. Taken from the germline V gene (reference sequence), the CDR1 and CDR2 loops are MNHEY and SMNVEV. The CDR3, from cysteine to phenylalanine, totals 12 residues. CDR3 DNA only is kept here, 36 bases in frame from base 1. The immunoSEQ Assay, a bias-controlled multiplex PCR, was used to amplify TCRbeta CDR3 regions from genomic DNA. The source study handled its data this way. Nucleated cell counts per sample were estimated from amplification of reference gene primers within the assay. To quantify the absolute abundance of each unique TCRbeta CDR3 rearrangement, sequence reads were collapsed and filtered. For each sample, productive Simpson clonality was calculated as the square root of Simpson's diversity index over productive rearrangements. TCRdb re-hosts the immuneACCESS table, in-frame sequences only. Its copies lack some clones; in the studies checked, an unresolved V gene accounts for under half of them, and the cause for the rest is not known. V, J and clone size are those of that table, while D and trimming were read from the DNA. This sample comprises some 130,000 clones, over 75% of them detected only once. The ten largest clonotypes hold approximately 45% of the sample.

Remarks on this clone: The target of this receptor is not known. No quality values exist for individual bases; no much larger clone is one base distant.

What the research found in general, with its limitations: The amount of clinical and demographic metadata varied by source and participant and was provided uncurated.

Each collaborating institution followed its own protocols to collect whole blood in K2EDTA tubes. Collaborator samples were shipped for TCRbeta analysis as frozen whole blood, isolated PBMCs, or DNA extracted from either sample type. The source material was peripheral blood. In this chain, TRBV27 is recombined with TRBJ2-1; the D gene is unclear. This sequence was found in a human donor in a cohort sampled during active COVID-19. The nucleotide sequence is given as TGTGCCAGCAGTCCGACATACAATGAGCAGTTCTTC. Its translation reads: CASSPTYNEQFF.